The T cell receptor (beta chain) described here comes from a study of CD8 T cells in Susac syndrome. RNA was extracted with the RNeasy kit, and a quantity of 0.5 to 1 ug was reverse transcribed using random hexamers. TCRdb used MiXCR to reprocess the immunoSEQ multiplex PCR reads, holding one entry per CDR3 protein. The profile shows tens of thousands of distinct CDR3 sequences, roughly 90% of them singletons. This clonotype was seen only once. The sequenced target, TCR beta, came from blood CD8+ and CD4+ T cells. TEMRA cells were enriched by FACS, and CD4+ and CD8+ T cells were negatively isolated. This sequence was found in a human donor with multiple sclerosis. The sequenced sample consisted of CD8+ T cells from PBMCs.

CDR3: CASSIGLAGGNEQFF. The CDR3 DNA is TGTGCCAGCAGCATCGGACTAGCGGGGGGTAATGAGCAGTTCTTC. This chain joins TRBV7-6 and TRBJ2-1; 14 nucleotides match TRBD2. The V and J ends lost 5 bases and 7 bases, in that order; junction bases with no gene match: 4. CDR1 is SGHVS, CDR2 FNYEAQ, per germline. This CDR3 region has 15 residues.